The clone carrying this T cell receptor beta chain was picked up many times. What it recognizes is unknown. The data originate from a study of identical twins. Broader study findings: Instead of following the same donors, the conclusions were based on cross-sectional statistical analysis. Excess sharing between twins was weaker in beta out-of-frame sequences. Alpha sequences out of frame and shared by twins had excess low generation probability.

The V end was cut by 3 bases, the J end by 8 bases, with 14 bases between. The germline V gene encodes CDR1 SGDLS and CDR2 YYNGEE. CDR3 length equals 13 residues. TCRdb re-called the 5' RACE reads through MiXCR, storing one row per CDR3 protein. Of roughly 290,000 distinct CDR3 sequences in the sample, nearly 9.5% were seen once. This sample also appeared in a second study, on yellow fever vaccine responses in identical twins.

The V and J genes are TRBV9 and TRBJ2-5; possible D gene TRBD2, 6 bases. The sequence was obtained from a woman aged 18-35 years in good health. The sequencing input was CD8+ T cells sorted from blood. The DNA for the CDR3 is TGTGCCAGCAGCGCTCAACCCGGGAGTACCCAGTACTTC. This sequence encodes CASSAQPGSTQYF.